These 18 T cell receptor beta chains share one sample of origin, sequenced in a study of human T cells and chemical hapten exposure. TCRdb re-analysed the RACE reads in MiXCR, keeping a single row per CDR3 protein. This table holds some 77,000 distinct CDR3 sequences, under 13% found once. The time point is: patch test 1, 2 weeks after DPC sensitization. Treatment noted: therapeutic diphenylcyclopropenone sensitization with weekly scalp DPC. The sample was whole blood, taken in connection with sensitization to the hapten diphenylcyclopropenone (DPC). These receptors were taken from a woman between 50 and 59 years old with alopecia areata. Some clones in this sample may be carry-over from other donors' samples.

In its sample, this clonotype was seen a few times. The J gene is TRBJ2-3, the V gene TRBV18, with 7 bases that match TRBD1. V was pared by 8 bases and J by 3 bases, with 8 bases of the junction left unmatched. Germline lookup yields CDR1 KGHSH and CDR2 LQKENI. This CDR3 is 14 amino acids long. CDR3 nucleotide sequence: TGTGCCAGCGTAAACCAGGGGGTGACAGATACGCAGTATTTT. Amino acid sequence: CASVNQGVTDTQYF. Drawing the rest from reference TRBV18 and TRBJ2-3, the complete variable domain is NAGVMQNPRHLVRRRGQEARLRCSPMKGHSHVYWYRQLPEEGLKFMVYLQKENIIDESGMPKERFSAEFPKEGPSILRIQQVVRGDSAAYFCASVNQGVTDTQYFGPGTRLTVL.

This clonotype was observed at least ten times. The chain uses TRBV3-1 and TRBJ1-5; D is uncertain. Germline values: CDR1 LGHDT, CDR2 YNNKEL (reference sequence). V was cut by 1 base and J by 6 bases, with 13 bases left in between. The CDR3 extends over 15 amino acids. CDR3 coding DNA: TGTGCCAGCAGCCAAGGCGTCCCTCGGGGTCAGCCCCAGCATTTT. The encoded protein is CASSQGVPRGQPQHF.

This rearrangement joins TRBV29-1 to TRBJ2-7, with TRBD1 matching 7 bases. The junction had 3 bases not matched to a gene; V was cut back by 1 base and J by 0 bases. CDR3 length equals 14 residues. CDR1 and CDR2 from the germline V gene are SQVTM and ANQGSEA. The CDR3 loop reads CSVEATGSSYEQYF. CDR3 in DNA: TGCAGCGTTGAAGCGACAGGGAGCTCCTACGAGCAGTACTTC.

This clonotype was counted at least ten times. The chain carries TRBV18 and TRBJ1-4; no definite D call. V dropped 6 bases and J dropped 5 bases, with 10 bases sitting between them. This CDR3 spans 13 amino acids. Germline CDR1 is KGHSH and CDR2 is LQKENI. The CDR3 DNA follows: TGTGCCAGCTCGCAGCTGGTCAATGAAAAACTGTTTTTT. Encoded protein: CASSQLVNEKLFF.

This clonotype turned up a few times. The rearrangement uses TRBV29-1 and TRBJ2-3, with D perhaps TRBD1 (6 bases). Germline loops: CDR1 SQVTM, CDR2 ANQGSEA. CDR3 length equals 12 residues. V was pared by 4 bases and J by 3 bases, with 8 bases between. The CDR3 region is CSVARGTDTQYF. In DNA, the CDR3 is TGCAGCGTTGCTAGGGGGACAGATACGCAGTATTTT.

This clonotype was recorded at least ten times. This rearrangement joins TRBV7-9 to TRBJ2-5; 9 bases align to TRBD1. Germline assignment: CDR1 SEHNR and CDR2 FQNEAQ (reference sequence). The CDR3 sequence is 17 residues long. The J segment lost 1 base and the V segment lost 1 base, leaving 7 bases of the junction unmatched. The CDR3 reads CASSLGRQGGGQETQYF. CDR3 sequence (DNA): TGTGCCAGCAGCTTAGGGCGACAGGGGGGCGGCCAAGAGACCCAGTACTTC.

This clonotype was seen only a few times. This chain links TRBV27 with TRBJ2-7, with D tentatively TRBD1 (5 bases). V lost 1 base and J lost 2, with 12 bases in between. This CDR3 has 15 amino acids. CDR1 is MNHEY and CDR2 is SMNVEV in the germline V gene (reference sequence). Here the CDR3 reads CASSLYRTPPYEQYF. Written as DNA, the CDR3 is TGTGCCAGCAGTTTATACAGGACACCTCCCTACGAGCAGTACTTC.

The V and J genes are TRBV6-5 and TRBJ2-1; 7 nucleotides line up with TRBD2. The CDR3 is 12 amino acids. J gave up 8 bases and V 6 bases, and 4 bases lay outside the gene matches. Germline CDR1 is MNHEY and CDR2 is SVGAGI. In DNA, the CDR3 is TGTGCCAGCAGCTGGGGGGGATATGAGCAGTTCTTC. Amino acid sequence: CASSWGGYEQFF.

V gene TRBV7-2 combines with J gene TRBJ1-5; unclear D gene. The V end was cut by 3 bases, the J end by 4 bases, with 10 bases between. The CDR3 consists of 14 residues. Germline V lookup: CDR1 SGHTA, CDR2 FQGNSA. The CDR3 protein is CASSLHGYNQPQHF. CDR3 nucleotides: TGTGCCAGCAGCTTGCACGGTTATAATCAGCCCCAGCATTTT.

This clonotype was seen only a few times. The chain combines TRBV5-6 with TRBJ2-7; 11 bases are shared with TRBD2. Germline values: CDR1 SGHDT, CDR2 YYEEEE. The CDR3 contains 14 residues. V was clipped by 5 bases and J by 4 bases; unmatched bases: 5. In nucleotides, the CDR3 is TGTGCCAGCAGGGAACGGACTAGCGGGTACGAGCAGTACTTC. Encoded protein: CASRERTSGYEQYF.

The chain is built from TRBV5-6 and TRBJ1-3, with no clear D. V was clipped by 7 bases and J by 0 bases, with 14 bases between them. The CDR3 totals 15 residues. CDR1 SGHDT and CDR2 YYEEEE come from the germline V gene. CDR3 coding DNA: TGTGCCAGCCGGTTTTCTCCATCCTCTGGAAACACCATATATTTT. Its translation: CASRFSPSSGNTIYF.

The V gene is TRBV11-3, the J gene TRBJ2-2, with TRBD2 as a possible D gene (6 bases). V lost 6 bases to trimming and J lost 7 bases, with 18 bases between them. This CDR3 spans 15 amino acids. Per the germline V gene, CDR1 is SGHNT and CDR2 is YENEEA. The CDR3 DNA reads TGTGCCAGCAGTGCGGACTACCCTCCGGGCGGGGAGCTGTTTTTT. Translating gives CASSADYPPGGELFF.

This chain uses TRBV5-4 with TRBJ2-5, with a possible D match to TRBD2 (5 bases). The germline gives CDR1 SGHNT, CDR2 YYREEE (reference sequence). The CDR3 runs 15 residues. V was cut by 0 bases and J by 4 bases, with 13 bases left in between. Here the CDR3 DNA reads TGTGCCAGCAGCTTGGTGACACGTGGAGGAGAGACCCAGTACTTC. Translation gives CASSLVTRGGETQYF.

This clonotype was counted ten times or more. This chain connects TRBV18 to TRBJ2-2, with 11 bases lining up with TRBD1. CDR3 size: 16 residues. CDR1 and CDR2 from the germline V gene are KGHSH and LQKENI. V dropped 0 bases and J dropped 4; count of bases not matched to a gene: 1. This chain's CDR3 is CASSPPGTGGTGELFF. In DNA form, the CDR3 reads TGTGCCAGCTCACCACCCGGGACAGGGGGCACCGGGGAGCTGTTTTTT.

Only a few counts were recorded for this clonotype. The gene calls are TRBV5-1 and TRBJ1-1; no clear D. CDR3 length: 16 amino acids. With 0 bases removed from V and 2 bases from J, the gap between germline ends came to 14 bases. CDR1 SGHRS and CDR2 YFSETQ come from the germline V gene. This chain's CDR3 is CASSLVAGEGNTEAFF. CDR3 DNA: TGCGCCAGCAGCTTGGTGGCCGGTGAGGGAAACACTGAAGCTTTCTTT.

The chain is built from TRBV7-6 and TRBJ2-2, with a possible D match to TRBD1 (6 bases). This CDR3 is built from 18 residues. Germline V gives CDR1 SGHVS, CDR2 FNYEAQ. The germline V and J ends were trimmed by 0 bases and 7 bases, with 21 bases remaining between them. CDR3 sequence: CASSLAPLSYRAGGELFF. The CDR3 DNA reads TGTGCCAGCAGCTTAGCCCCCCTCAGTTACAGGGCGGGCGGGGAGCTGTTTTTT.

This chain connects TRBV6-2 or TRBV6-3 to TRBJ2-7, with D possibly TRBD2 on 6 matching bases. The CDR3 loop spans 14 amino acids. Germline CDR1 is MNHEY and CDR2 is SVGEGT. V shed 5 bases and J shed 2 bases, with 13 bases lying between them. In DNA form, the CDR3 reads TGTGCCAGCAGTCCACGGGAGCGGCCCTACGAGCAGTACTTC. Translated: CASSPRERPYEQYF.

The chain carries TRBV5-1 and TRBJ2-6; D call uncertain. V was clipped by 5 bases and J by 0 bases, with 9 bases between them. CDR1 SGHRS and CDR2 YFSETQ come from the germline V gene. CDR3 length equals 15 residues. The CDR3 coding sequence is TGCGCCAGCAGACCGGGCGACTCTGGGGCCAACGTCCTGACTTTC. The encoded protein is CASRPGDSGANVLTF.